A selection of T cell receptor beta chains follows, all from one sample in a study of T cells after yellow fever vaccination. TCRdb analysed the 5' RACE reads with MiXCR anew, one entry per CDR3 protein. The sample lists hundreds of thousands of distinct CDR3 sequences, over 9% occurring once. Sequences were derived from PBMCs, sampled on the day of the yellow fever booster vaccination. These receptors all stem from a man between 25 and 39 years old who received the YFV17D yellow fever vaccine. Both conserved end residues are part of each CDR3. The order of the fields is D gene, J gene, V gene, CDR3 protein. A D gene is named only where the DNA matches it firmly.

D gene: -; J gene: TRBJ2-7; V gene: TRBV20-1; CDR3 protein: CSARLGYEQYF
D gene: -; J gene: TRBJ2-4; V gene: TRBV12-3/TRBV12-4; CDR3 protein: CASSTSPDIQYF
D gene: TRBD1; J gene: TRBJ2-7; V gene: TRBV6-5; CDR3 protein: CASSTRTGWLRF
D gene: TRBD2; J gene: TRBJ2-7; V gene: TRBV20-1; CDR3 protein: CSARLGYGTSGRGIYEQYF
D gene: TRBD1; J gene: TRBJ1-6; V gene: TRBV30; CDR3 protein: CAWRGTANNSPLHF
D gene: -; J gene: TRBJ2-5; V gene: TRBV5-1; CDR3 protein: CASSPPGVEETQYF
D gene: TRBD2; J gene: TRBJ2-5; V gene: TRBV2; CDR3 protein: CASSREGTSGSYYF
D gene: -; J gene: TRBJ1-5; V gene: TRBV27; CDR3 protein: CASSSGQRGQPQHF
D gene: -; J gene: TRBJ2-5; V gene: TRBV12-3/TRBV12-4; CDR3 protein: CASSLWQKETQYF
D gene: TRBD1; J gene: TRBJ2-2; V gene: TRBV19; CDR3 protein: CASSIQGAAVRELFF
D gene: -; J gene: TRBJ2-7; V gene: TRBV20-1; CDR3 protein: CSAYLGSYEQYF
D gene: TRBD2; J gene: TRBJ2-5; V gene: TRBV7-9; CDR3 protein: CASSPTSTGSETQYF
D gene: -; J gene: TRBJ2-5; V gene: TRBV7-2; CDR3 protein: CASSRPERPETQYF
D gene: TRBD1; J gene: TRBJ2-5; V gene: TRBV12-3/TRBV12-4; CDR3 protein: CASRNTGGNQETQYF
D gene: -; J gene: TRBJ1-5; V gene: TRBV24-1; CDR3 protein: CATWVWECHQPQHF
D gene: -; J gene: TRBJ2-1; V gene: TRBV6-1; CDR3 protein: CASSLTAQGTDEQFF
D gene: -; J gene: TRBJ2-2; V gene: TRBV5-6; CDR3 protein: CASSLAVASIANTGELFF
D gene: -; J gene: TRBJ2-2; V gene: TRBV18; CDR3 protein: CASSLRGPHTGELFF
D gene: -; J gene: TRBJ2-7; V gene: TRBV4-3; CDR3 protein: CASSPIPGTYEQYF
D gene: TRBD1; J gene: TRBJ2-1; V gene: TRBV5-1; CDR3 protein: CASSLAPTGPPFNEQFF
D gene: -; J gene: TRBJ2-3; V gene: TRBV30; CDR3 protein: CASPGTSGGDTQYF
D gene: TRBD1; J gene: TRBJ2-7; V gene: TRBV5-1; CDR3 protein: CASSLGTGMYEQYF
D gene: -; J gene: TRBJ2-3; V gene: TRBV7-2; CDR3 protein: CASSLTGGRPDTQYF
D gene: TRBD2; J gene: TRBJ2-2; V gene: TRBV3-1; CDR3 protein: CASSATSGTGELFF
D gene: TRBD2; J gene: TRBJ2-7; V gene: TRBV27; CDR3 protein: CASSYTASGSNEQYF
D gene: -; J gene: TRBJ2-1; V gene: TRBV7-3; CDR3 protein: CASSLSGTFNEQFF
D gene: TRBD1; J gene: TRBJ1-2; V gene: TRBV12-3/TRBV12-4; CDR3 protein: CASSLDRGLDYGYTF
D gene: -; J gene: TRBJ1-4; V gene: TRBV9; CDR3 protein: CASSPTALRNEKLFF
D gene: -; J gene: TRBJ2-3; V gene: TRBV11-2; CDR3 protein: CASSVLGGPSTDTQYF
D gene: TRBD2; J gene: TRBJ2-1; V gene: TRBV2; CDR3 protein: CASSEVLAGAFNEQFF
D gene: -; J gene: TRBJ2-5; V gene: TRBV9; CDR3 protein: CASSVGGQQLQETQYF
D gene: TRBD2; J gene: TRBJ2-1; V gene: TRBV5-5; CDR3 protein: CASSIGLAAYNEQFF
D gene: -; J gene: TRBJ2-7; V gene: TRBV29-1; CDR3 protein: CSVSGTVTYEQYF
D gene: TRBD2; J gene: TRBJ2-1; V gene: TRBV4-3; CDR3 protein: CASSQDGLAGVEQFF
D gene: -; J gene: TRBJ1-2; V gene: TRBV29-1; CDR3 protein: CSVRDNYGYTF
D gene: -; J gene: TRBJ2-2; V gene: TRBV7-2; CDR3 protein: CASSLDFVPGELFF
D gene: TRBD2; J gene: TRBJ2-1; V gene: TRBV5-1; CDR3 protein: CASSAGRGLAVGEQFF
D gene: -; J gene: TRBJ2-1; V gene: TRBV10-3; CDR3 protein: CASNPGQRYNEQFF
D gene: TRBD2; J gene: TRBJ2-2; V gene: TRBV7-6; CDR3 protein: CASSLAGGPAGELFF
D gene: -; J gene: TRBJ1-1; V gene: TRBV5-6; CDR3 protein: CASSLAGGYTEAFF
D gene: -; J gene: TRBJ2-7; V gene: TRBV28; CDR3 protein: CASSSPPGAYEQYF
D gene: -; J gene: TRBJ1-5; V gene: TRBV30; CDR3 protein: CAWSVSGDQPQHF
D gene: -; J gene: TRBJ2-7; V gene: TRBV29-1; CDR3 protein: CSVEPGGPHGYEQYF
D gene: TRBD1; J gene: TRBJ2-7; V gene: TRBV6-2/TRBV6-3; CDR3 protein: CATGQGIYEQYF
D gene: TRBD1; J gene: TRBJ2-1; V gene: TRBV5-6; CDR3 protein: CASSFERGLYQFF
D gene: TRBD1; J gene: TRBJ1-4; V gene: TRBV5-1; CDR3 protein: CASSMGQQPEKLFF
D gene: TRBD2; J gene: TRBJ2-5; V gene: TRBV5-1; CDR3 protein: CASSLVAGGRETQYF
D gene: -; J gene: TRBJ2-2; V gene: TRBV20-1; CDR3 protein: CSARDTNTGELFF
D gene: TRBD1; J gene: TRBJ2-7; V gene: TRBV12-3/TRBV12-4; CDR3 protein: CASSSSRDRSVLAYEQYF
D gene: -; J gene: TRBJ2-3; V gene: TRBV11-2; CDR3 protein: CASSPHNPTDTQYF
D gene: TRBD1; J gene: TRBJ2-1; V gene: TRBV5-1; CDR3 protein: CASSLAPGTGSFDEQFF
D gene: TRBD1; J gene: TRBJ1-1; V gene: TRBV20-1; CDR3 protein: CSARESRDRVSAEAFF
D gene: TRBD2; J gene: TRBJ2-3; V gene: TRBV12-3/TRBV12-4; CDR3 protein: CASTRGDSSTDTQYF
D gene: -; J gene: TRBJ1-2; V gene: TRBV25-1; CDR3 protein: CASSESVWGYTF
D gene: TRBD1; J gene: TRBJ2-1; V gene: TRBV18; CDR3 protein: CASSPLQGHDNEQFF
D gene: TRBD2; J gene: TRBJ2-7; V gene: TRBV15; CDR3 protein: CATSLEGGPYEQYF
D gene: -; J gene: TRBJ1-6; V gene: TRBV6-5; CDR3 protein: CASSYSMRQRTNSPLHF
D gene: TRBD2; J gene: TRBJ2-7; V gene: TRBV20-1; CDR3 protein: CRGGRSGNEQYF
D gene: -; J gene: TRBJ2-5; V gene: TRBV2; CDR3 protein: CASKEGGETQYF
D gene: -; J gene: TRBJ1-2; V gene: TRBV7-9; CDR3 protein: CASALEVRGYGYTF